This T cell receptor (beta chain) emerged from a study of human T cells and chemical hapten exposure. Each CDR3 protein is one row after TCRdb ran MiXCR on the RACE reads. This sample has just over 90,000 distinct CDR3 sequences; roughly 8% occur once, and the top ten carry approximately 2.9%. This clonotype was counted between two and nine times. The CDR3 runs to 13 residues. Trimming at V came to 9 bases and at J to 2 bases, leaving 6 bases not matched to a gene. From germline, CDR1 is KGHDR and CDR2 SFDVKD. Time point denoted: healthy volunteer bleed at 2 weeks. Unfractionated whole blood was the source from which total RNA was extracted.

The V gene is TRBV24-1, the J gene TRBJ2-7, with 7 bases that match TRBD2. The source of this sequence is a female donor in good health. Some clones in this sample may be carry-over from other donors' samples. The sequencing input was whole blood. DNA for the CDR3: TGTGCCACCTCTAGCGGAACAACCTACGAGCAGTACTTC. Its translation is CATSSGTTYEQYF.